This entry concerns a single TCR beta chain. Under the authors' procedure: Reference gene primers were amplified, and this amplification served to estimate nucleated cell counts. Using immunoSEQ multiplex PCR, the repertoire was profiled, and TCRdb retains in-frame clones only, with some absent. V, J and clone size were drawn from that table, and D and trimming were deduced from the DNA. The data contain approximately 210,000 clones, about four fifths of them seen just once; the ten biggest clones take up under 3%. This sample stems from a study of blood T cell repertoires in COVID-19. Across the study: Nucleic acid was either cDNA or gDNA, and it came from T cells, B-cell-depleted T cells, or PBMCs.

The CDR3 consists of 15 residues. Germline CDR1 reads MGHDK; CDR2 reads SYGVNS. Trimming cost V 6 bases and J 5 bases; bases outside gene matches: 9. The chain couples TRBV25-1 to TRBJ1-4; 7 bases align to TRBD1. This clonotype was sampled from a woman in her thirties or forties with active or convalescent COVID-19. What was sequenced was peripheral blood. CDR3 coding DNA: TGTGCCAGCAGCCTTTCTGGGACAGCAAATGAAAAACTGTTTTTT. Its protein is CASSLSGTANEKLFF.